This record covers a single T cell receptor (beta chain). Antigen: not known. This CDR3 spans 11 amino acids. Germline values: CDR1 SGHRS, CDR2 YFSETQ. The V end lost 5 bases, the J end lost 7 bases, and 9 bases lay between the germline ends. This sample is drawn from a study of graft-versus-host responses after intestinal transplantation. Libraries were prepared by immunoSEQ multiplex PCR; TCRdb keeps only in-frame clonotypes and omits some of them. The sample lists about 78,000 clones, around 90% occurring once. Study-wide results and limits: Some patients had graft-donor T cell macrochimerism. In their allografts, the ratios of graft-versus-host to host-versus-graft T cell clones were high.

The origin of this receptor is a human donor who was the organ donor for an intestinal transplant. V and J are TRBV5-1 and TRBJ1-1; D not resolved. Material: unstimulated CD8+ T cells sorted from spleen or lymph node cells, obtained before transplant. DNA for the CDR3: TGCGCCAGCAGTGCAACCAGTGAAGCTTTCTTT. It translates to CASSATSEAFF.